This TCR beta chain comes out of a study of T cell responses to AZD1222 COVID-19 vaccine. Across the whole study: Doses given second, at about 4 or about 12 weeks, were pooled. General study results and limits: Unmutated variant regions are reportedly targeted by nearly half of spike-specific TCRs. Most donors were white British, females outnumbered males, and clonal diversity was possibly underestimated.

The CDR3 is 14 amino acids. Germline loops: CDR1 LGHDT, CDR2 YNNKEL (reference sequence). Trimming took 4 bases from V and 4 from J, leaving 13 bases between them. Measured with immunoSEQ multiplex PCR; TCRdb has only the in-frame clones, and not every one. The table includes some 130,000 clones, about 87% detected once. Worth noting for this clone: Its antigen remains unknown.

The J gene is TRBJ1-1, the V gene TRBV3-1 (or the pseudogene TRBV3-2), with a possible D match to TRBD1 (5 bases). The receptor comes from an adult in good health. The specimen was peripheral blood, collected on day 0 of AZD1222 vaccination. The CDR3 here is CASSRFGGGTEAFF. The CDR3, as DNA: TGTGCCAGCAGCCGTTTCGGGGGAGGCACTGAAGCTTTCTTT.